This T cell receptor (beta chain) was captured by sequencing in a study of cytomegalovirus exposure and HLA in healthy donors. Study-level information: The 500 to 750 first-cohort repertoires and the 120 or so validation repertoires shared the same platform, a later analysis reported.

Study-wide findings and caveats: Reports described diagnosis of cytomegalovirus status by the classifier as highly specific and sensitive.

The table came from immunoSEQ multiplex PCR; TCRdb's copy has only in-frame clones and leaves some out. The sample carries tens of thousands of clones, around 95% recorded once. This CDR3 is 11 amino acids long. V lost 6 bases to trimming and J lost 7 bases, with 12 bases between them. Germline V lookup: CDR1 DFQATT, CDR2 SNEGSKA (reference sequence). Comments on this clone: Its specificity is not known.

The TCR comes from a man between 18 and 29 years old in good health and CMV-seropositive. The chain is built from TRBV20-1 and TRBJ1-1, with a possible D match to TRBD1 (6 bases). Sequenced material: PBMCs. CDR3 region: CSATDSLEAFF. The CDR3 coding sequence is TGCAGTGCAACGGACAGCCTTGAAGCTTTCTTT.